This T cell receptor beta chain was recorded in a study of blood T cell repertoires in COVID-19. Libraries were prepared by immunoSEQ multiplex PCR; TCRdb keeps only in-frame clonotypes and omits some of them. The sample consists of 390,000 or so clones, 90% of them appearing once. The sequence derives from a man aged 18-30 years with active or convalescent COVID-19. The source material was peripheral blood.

CDR3 nucleotides: TGTGCTTCCCGGGACTACATCTCCTACGAGCAGTACTTC. Translated, it gives CASRDYISYEQYF. The chain combines TRBV6-5 with TRBJ2-7; 7 bases are a match to TRBD2. The CDR3 has 13 amino acids. Germline CDR1 reads MNHEY; CDR2 reads SVGAGI.